This TCR beta chain appears in the sequencing data of a study of blood T cell repertoires in COVID-19. Across the whole study: The United States, Italy and Spain provided the acute and convalescent COVID-19 samples.

Method: immunoSEQ multiplex PCR; TCRdb's copy keeps in-frame clones and lacks some. This table holds a few hundred thousand clones, roughly four fifths found once. The TCR comes from a woman aged 45-65 years who had recovered from COVID-19. Sequencing was carried out using PBMCs or T cells enriched from blood (not recorded which).

The CDR3 region is CASSLDFGMHGTDTQYF. The CDR3 DNA reads as TGTGCCAGCAGCTTAGATTTTGGCATGCACGGCACAGATACGCAGTATTTT. The rearrangement joins TRBV11-2 to TRBJ2-3; no definite D call. Per the germline V gene, CDR1 is SGHAT and CDR2 is FQNNGV. Trimming pared 0 bases from V and 1 base from J, leaving 14 bases between. There are 17 residues in the CDR3.